Below are 14 T cell receptor beta chains sequenced from a single sample in a study of CD8+ T cells in alopecia areata. Investigators isolated RNA and reverse transcribed it into cDNA to act as the sequencing template. Clones were sequenced by immunoSEQ multiplex PCR, and TCRdb holds only the in-frame ones, with some missing. The data contain some 150,000 clones, 82% of them seen just once; the ten biggest clones take up roughly 25%. Documented treatment: oral pan-JAK inhibitor, 5-10 mg twice daily. The source was CD8+ T cells sorted from blood, collected at week 4, from a patient treated with tofacitinib. These receptors were collected from a human donor with alopecia areata.

The genes are TRBV29-1 and TRBJ2-7, with a possible D match to TRBD1 (6 bases). The CDR3 totals 13 residues. With 6 bases removed from V and 5 bases from J, the gap between germline ends came to 17 bases. The V gene's germline CDR1 is SQVTM and CDR2 ANQGSEA. In DNA, the CDR3 is TGCAGCGTGACTACAACAGGGTTTCACGAGCAGTACTTC. Protein sequence: CSVTTTGFHEQYF.

This sequence joins TRBV21-1 and TRBJ1-2. TRBV21-1 is a documented pseudogene. The CDR3 is 16 amino acids. The CDR3 DNA reads TGTGCCAGCAGCACCGCGTGGGGTGAGGCTAACTATGGCTACACCTTC. Its protein product is CASSTAWGEANYGYTF.

The V call is TRBV21-1, the J call TRBJ2-4. TRBV21-1 is classified as a pseudogene. The CDR3 consists of 17 residues. CDR3 nucleotides: TGTGCCAGTTCCCTCGGGGAAGGTTGGGGGTCCAAAAACATTCAGTACTTC. Protein sequence: CASSLGEGWGSKNIQYF.

Turning to this clone: This CDR3 is also generated by other DNA sequences in the sample. This rearrangement joins TRBV11-2 to TRBJ2-7; D is undetermined. Germline V gene lookup returns CDR1 SGHAT and CDR2 FQNNGV. V was clipped by 0 bases and J by 3 bases, with 3 bases between them. The CDR3 has 12 residues. The CDR3 spells CASSLDRYEQYF. The CDR3 DNA is TGTGCCAGCAGCTTAGACCGCTACGAGCAGTACTTC.

The V and J genes are TRBV7-9 and TRBJ2-2; TRBD2 might be the D (5 bases). CDR3 size: 18 residues. The germline V gene has CDR1 SEHNR and CDR2 FQNEAQ (reference sequence). V was clipped by 5 bases and J by 3 bases, with 22 bases between them. The CDR3 is CASSPPPYSTGDTGELFF. In DNA, the CDR3 is TGTGCCAGCAGCCCACCTCCTTACAGTACCGGGGACACCGGGGAGCTGTTTTTT.

V gene TRBV5-6 combines with J gene TRBJ1-1; D possibly corresponds to TRBD1 (5 bases). The CDR3 totals 14 residues. The V end lost 2 bases, the J end lost 1 base, and 9 bases lay between the germline ends. CDR1 is SGHDT, CDR2 YYEEEE, per germline. The CDR3 spells CASSFPTANTEAFF. Written as DNA, the CDR3 is TGTGCCAGCAGCTTCCCGACAGCGAACACTGAAGCTTTCTTT.

V and J are TRBV7-9 and TRBJ1-3, with D unclear. Germline V gene data show CDR1 as SEHNR and CDR2 as FQNEAQ (reference sequence). This CDR3 contains 16 residues. Trimming left V 3 bases short and J 1 base short, with 13 bases between. CDR3 in DNA: TGTGCCAGCAGCTTCCGGACGTCTCCATCTGGAAACACCATATATTTT. Encoded protein: CASSFRTSPSGNTIYF.

V is TRBV2 and J is TRBJ2-5; perhaps TRBD1 as D (5 bases). With 3 bases removed from V and 6 bases from J, the gap between germline ends came to 14 bases. CDR1 and CDR2 from the germline V gene are SNHLY and FYNNEI. There are 14 residues in the CDR3. In DNA form, the CDR3 reads TGTGCCAGCAGTGACGTGGGGCCCCAGAAGACCCAGTACTTC. This translates into CASSDVGPQKTQYF.

The chain uses TRBV7-9 and TRBJ1-5; 7 positions match TRBD1. There are 16 residues in the CDR3. Germline V lookup: CDR1 SEHNR, CDR2 FQNEAQ (reference sequence). V shed 5 bases and J 2 bases; nucleotides not matched to a gene: 9. CDR3 sequence reads: CASSPIPGGGNQPQHF. For the CDR3, the DNA is TGTGCCAGCAGCCCCATCCCAGGGGGTGGCAATCAGCCCCAGCATTTT.

This rearrangement joins TRBV2 to TRBJ2-3; D remains ambiguous. This CDR3 comprises 15 residues. CDR1 is SNHLY, CDR2 FYNNEI, per germline. V lost 3 bases to trimming and J lost 3 bases, with 13 bases between them. The CDR3 sequence is CASSEGPLGTDTQYF. The CDR3 DNA follows: TGTGCCAGCAGTGAGGGCCCCCTGGGGACAGATACGCAGTATTTT.

The genes are TRBV21-1 and TRBJ1-6; no DNA check was done on the table's D call, TRBD1. TRBV21-1 is designated a pseudogene. The CDR3 length is 16 residues. The CDR3 bases are TGTGCCAGCAGCCCCATAACCCGGACAGGGAGGTCACCCCTCCACTTT. Translation gives CASSPITRTGRSPLHF.

The gene calls are TRBV6-5 and TRBJ1-2, with 7 bases identical to TRBD1. The CDR3 consists of 14 residues. Trimming removed 6 bases from V and 8 bases from J; junction bases left unmatched: 12. The V gene's germline CDR1 is MNHEY and CDR2 SVGAGI. The DNA for the CDR3 is TGTGCCAGCAGCCCATTTACGGGACAGAGGGGCTACACCTTC. Translated: CASSPFTGQRGYTF.

This clone was detected a few times. The rearrangement joins TRBV30 to TRBJ2-7; 10 nucleotides align to TRBD1. The junction had 6 bases not matched to a gene; V was cut back by 2 bases and J by 5 bases. There are 14 residues in the CDR3. Germline V gene sequence: CDR1 GTSNPN, CDR2 SVGIG (reference sequence). The CDR3 DNA follows: TGTGCCTGGAGTACGGGACAGGGGTCCGACGAGCAGTACTTC. Protein sequence: CAWSTGQGSDEQYF. Drawing the rest from reference TRBV30 and TRBJ2-7, the complete variable domain is SQTIHQWPATLVQPVGSPLSLECTVEGTSNPNLYWYRQAAGRGLQLLFYSVGIGQISSEVPQNLSASRPQDRQFILSSKKLLLSDSGFYLCAWSTGQGSDEQYFGPGTRLTVT.

This rearrangement joins TRBV2 to TRBJ2-3, with a tentative D call TRBD2 (6 bases). Trimming stripped 7 bases from V and 3 bases from J, with 8 bases between. The germline CDR1 and CDR2 sequences are SNHLY and FYNNEI. The CDR3 runs to 12 residues. The CDR3 coding sequence is TGTGCCAGCAACGGAGGGACAGATACGCAGTATTTT. This encodes CASNGGTDTQYF.